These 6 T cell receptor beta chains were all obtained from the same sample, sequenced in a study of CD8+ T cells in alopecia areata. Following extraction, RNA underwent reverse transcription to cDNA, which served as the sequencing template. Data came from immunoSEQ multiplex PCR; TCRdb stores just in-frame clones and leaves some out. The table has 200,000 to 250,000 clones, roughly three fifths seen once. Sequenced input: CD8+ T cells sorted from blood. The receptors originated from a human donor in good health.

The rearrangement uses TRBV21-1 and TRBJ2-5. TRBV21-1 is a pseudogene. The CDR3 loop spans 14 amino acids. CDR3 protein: CASSKKGTQETQYF. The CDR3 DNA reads TGTGCCAGCAGCAAAAAAGGGACCCAAGAGACCCAGTACTTC.

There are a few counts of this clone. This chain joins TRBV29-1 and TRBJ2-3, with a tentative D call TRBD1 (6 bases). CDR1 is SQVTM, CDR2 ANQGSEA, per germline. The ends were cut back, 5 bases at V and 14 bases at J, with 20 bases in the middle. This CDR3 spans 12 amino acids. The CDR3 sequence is CSVPLQGSSSYF. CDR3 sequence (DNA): TGCAGCGTTCCCCTGCAGGGGTCTTCGTCGTATTTT.

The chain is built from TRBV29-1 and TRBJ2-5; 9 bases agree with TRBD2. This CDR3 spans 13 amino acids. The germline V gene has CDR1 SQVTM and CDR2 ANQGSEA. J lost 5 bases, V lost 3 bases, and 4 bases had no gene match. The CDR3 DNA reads TGCAGCGTTGATGCGGGGGGGTCGGAGACCCAGTACTTC. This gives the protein CSVDAGGSETQYF.

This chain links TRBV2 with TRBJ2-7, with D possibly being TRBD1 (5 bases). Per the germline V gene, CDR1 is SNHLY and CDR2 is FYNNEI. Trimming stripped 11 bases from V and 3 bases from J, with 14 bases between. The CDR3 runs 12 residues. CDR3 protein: CALKGQGYEQYF. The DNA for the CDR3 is TGTGCCCTTAAAGGGCAGGGCTACGAGCAGTACTTC.

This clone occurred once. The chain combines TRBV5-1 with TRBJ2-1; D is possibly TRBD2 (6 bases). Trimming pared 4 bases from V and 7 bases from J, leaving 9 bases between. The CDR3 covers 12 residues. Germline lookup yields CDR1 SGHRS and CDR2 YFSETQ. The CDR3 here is CASSIRGNEQFF. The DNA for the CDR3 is TGCGCCAGCAGCATACGGGGGAATGAGCAGTTCTTC.

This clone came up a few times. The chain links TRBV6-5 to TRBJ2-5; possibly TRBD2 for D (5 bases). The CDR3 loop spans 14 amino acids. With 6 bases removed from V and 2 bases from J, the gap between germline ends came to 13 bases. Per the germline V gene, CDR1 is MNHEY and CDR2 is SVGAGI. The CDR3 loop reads CASSLNTGQETQYF. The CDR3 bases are TGTGCCAGCAGCCTCAACACGGGGCAAGAGACCCAGTACTTC.